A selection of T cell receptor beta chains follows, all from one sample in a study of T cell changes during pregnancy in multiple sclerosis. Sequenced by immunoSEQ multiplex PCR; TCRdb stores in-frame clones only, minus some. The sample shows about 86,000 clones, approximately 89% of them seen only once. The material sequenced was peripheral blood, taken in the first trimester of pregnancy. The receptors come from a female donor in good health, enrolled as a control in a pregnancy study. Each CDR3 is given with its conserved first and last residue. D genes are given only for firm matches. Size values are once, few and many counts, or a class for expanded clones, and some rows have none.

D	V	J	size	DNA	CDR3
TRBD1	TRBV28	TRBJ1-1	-	TGTGCCAGCAGTTTCCTAAAATACAGGGGGAACGCGAGGAACACTGAAGCTTTCTTT	CASSFLKYRGNARNTEAFF
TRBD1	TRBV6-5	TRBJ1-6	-	TGTGCCAGCAGTTACTCGATAGGGGGCAATTCACCCCTCCACTTT	CASSYSIGGNSPLHF
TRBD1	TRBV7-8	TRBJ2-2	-	TGTGCCAGCAGCGACGAAGGACAGGGAACCGGGGAGCTGTTTTTT	CASSDEGQGTGELFF
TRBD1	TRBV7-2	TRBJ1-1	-	TGTGCCAGCAGCTCAAGGACAGGGGCAGCTGAAGCTTTCTTT	CASSSRTGAAEAFF
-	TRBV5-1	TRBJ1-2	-	TGCGCCAGCAGCTTGGAGAGGACAAGCCAGGGGAACTATGGCTACACCTTC	CASSLERTSQGNYGYTF
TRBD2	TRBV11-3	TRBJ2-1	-	TGTGCCAGCAGCCCCTTCCCTACTAGCGGGGGGCTGAATGAGCAGTTCTTC	CASSPFPTSGGLNEQFF
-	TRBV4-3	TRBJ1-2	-	TGCGCCAGCAGCCAAGAAGCCGGTTCGGGGACTAACTATGGCTACACCTTC	CASSQEAGSGTNYGYTF
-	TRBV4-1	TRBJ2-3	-	TGCGCCAGCAGCCAAGATGGGCCGGGGACAGATACGCAGTATTTT	CASSQDGPGTDTQYF
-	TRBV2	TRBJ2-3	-	TGTGCCAGCAGTGGCAGTTTGGCGGGGGCAAGGGATACGCAGTATTTT	CASSGSLAGARDTQYF
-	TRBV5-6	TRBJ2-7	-	TGTGCCAGCAGCCGCGGGGACTACGAGCAGTACTTC	CASSRGDYEQYF
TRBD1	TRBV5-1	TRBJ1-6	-	TGCGCCAGCGGCAGGGGGGAGAATTCACCCCTCCACTTT	CASGRGENSPLHF
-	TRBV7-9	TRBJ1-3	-	TGTGCCAGCAGCTTAGCCAGGTCTGGAAACACCATATATTTT	CASSLARSGNTIYF
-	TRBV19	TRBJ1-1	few	TGTGCCAGTACGATTGGGGAGCTCGGTACTGAAGCTTTCTTT	CASTIGELGTEAFF
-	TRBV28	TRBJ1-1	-	TGTGCCAGCATAACAGGGACGAACACTGAAGCTTTCTTT	CASITGTNTEAFF
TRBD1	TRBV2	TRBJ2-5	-	TGTGCCAGCAGGGGACAGGGAGAGACCCAGTACTTC	CASRGQGETQYF
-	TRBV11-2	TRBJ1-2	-	TGTGCCAGCAGCTTAGATCGGGGAGAATCCGGCTACACCTTC	CASSLDRGESGYTF